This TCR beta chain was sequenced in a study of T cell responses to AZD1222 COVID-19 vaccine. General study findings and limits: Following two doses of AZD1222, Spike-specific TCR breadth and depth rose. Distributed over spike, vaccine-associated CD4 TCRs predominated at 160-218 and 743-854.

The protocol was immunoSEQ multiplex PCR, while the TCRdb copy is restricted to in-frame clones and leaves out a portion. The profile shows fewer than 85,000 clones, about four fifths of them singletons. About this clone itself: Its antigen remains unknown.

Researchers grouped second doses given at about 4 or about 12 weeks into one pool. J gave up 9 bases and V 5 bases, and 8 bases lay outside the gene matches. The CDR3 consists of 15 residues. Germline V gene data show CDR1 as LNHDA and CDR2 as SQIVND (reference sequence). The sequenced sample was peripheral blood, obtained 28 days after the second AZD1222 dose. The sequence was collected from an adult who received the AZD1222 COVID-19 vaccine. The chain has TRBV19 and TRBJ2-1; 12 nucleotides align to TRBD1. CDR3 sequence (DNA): TGTGCCAGTAGTCTCCCGGGACAGGGGGCTGTTGAGCAGTTCTTC. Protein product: CASSLPGQGAVEQFF. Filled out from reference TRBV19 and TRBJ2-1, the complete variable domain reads DGGITQSPKYLFRKEGQNVTLSCEQNLNHDAMYWYRQDPGQGLRLIYYSQIVNDFQKGDIAEGYSVSREKKESFPLTVTSAQKNPTAFYLCASSLPGQGAVEQFFGPGTRLTVL.